The T cell receptor (beta chain) under discussion was sequenced for a study of T cell repertoires in cytomegalovirus infection. Each CDR3 protein gets one entry after TCRdb re-called the reads with MiXCR. The sample carries approximately 550,000 distinct CDR3 sequences, approximately 17% recorded once. This clonotype showed up many times. The CDR3 is made up of 13 amino acids. The ends were cut back, 10 bases at V and 2 bases at J, with 11 bases in the middle. The germline CDR1 and CDR2 sequences are MNHNY and SVGAGI (reference sequence). Sequenced sample: CD8+ T cells from PBMCs. The rearrangement links TRBV6-6 to TRBJ2-2; D remains ambiguous. The sequence was obtained from a human donor in good health (CMV status not recorded). Some clones in this sample may be carry-over from other donors' samples. The CDR3 DNA follows: TGTGCCACCGGCGACGGTAACACCGGGGAGCTGTTTTTT. It translates to CATGDGNTGELFF.